Below, 21 T cell receptor beta chains from the same sample are listed, as sequenced in a study of cytomegalovirus exposure and HLA in healthy donors. Primers: 60 Vbeta forward and 13 Jbeta reverse. Produced via immunoSEQ multiplex PCR; TCRdb's table is partial and in-frame only. The sample carries roughly 110,000 clones, approximately 79% recorded once. Material: PBMCs. These receptors were taken from a man between 60 and 70 years old in good health and CMV-seronegative.

V usage is TRBV18 and J usage is TRBJ1-1; no definite D call. In germline, CDR1 is KGHSH, CDR2 LQKENI. Deletions cut 6 bases from V and 2 bases from J, with 13 bases between. CDR3 length equals 14 residues. CDR3: CASSEQRSNTEAFF. The CDR3 DNA sequence: TGTGCCAGCTCCGAGCAACGGAGTAACACTGAAGCTTTCTTT.

The genes are TRBV5-1 and TRBJ1-2; D gene ambiguous. In germline, CDR1 is SGHRS, CDR2 YFSETQ. The CDR3 length is 16 residues. V lost 0 bases and J lost 7, with 19 bases in between. CDR3 sequence: CASSLGAPEEEGGYTF. In DNA, the CDR3 is TGCGCCAGCAGCTTGGGGGCCCCGGAGGAAGAGGGTGGCTACACCTTC.

This sequence joins TRBV6-4 and TRBJ2-7, with 7 bases that match TRBD2. The CDR3 sequence is 17 residues long. Germline values: CDR1 MRHNA, CDR2 SNTAGT. With 6 bases clipped from V and 3 bases from J, the junction kept 17 bases outside the gene matches. The CDR3 DNA reads as TGTGCCAGCAGCGGACTAGGAGTGTTAATAATGATCTACGAGCAGTACGTC. This gives the protein CASSGLGVLIMIYEQYV.

This rearrangement joins TRBV5-1 to TRBJ1-2; D gene uncertain. The V and J ends lost 4 bases and 5 bases respectively, with 9 bases between them. CDR1 is SGHRS, CDR2 YFSETQ, per germline. This CDR3 comprises 12 residues. CDR3 bases: TGCGCCAGCAGCAATCAGAATTATGGCTACACCTTC. Amino acid sequence: CASSNQNYGYTF. The full variable domain, in which reference TRBV5-1 and TRBJ1-2 provide the parts outside the CDR3, is KAGVTQTPRYLIKTRGQQVTLSCSPISGHRSVSWYQQTPGQGLQFLFEYFSETQRNKGNFPGRFSGRQFSNSRSEMNVSTLELGDSALYLCASSNQNYGYTFGSGTRLTVV.

The chain recombines TRBV28 with TRBJ1-2, with 8 bases matching TRBD1. With 8 bases clipped from V and 7 bases from J, the junction kept 15 bases outside the gene matches. This CDR3 has 15 amino acids. Germline values: CDR1 MDHEN, CDR2 SYDVKM. The CDR3 DNA is TGTGCCAGCTCCTCGGCCGGGACAGGAGGAGGTGGCTACACCTTC. Translating gives CASSSAGTGGGGYTF.

The chain couples TRBV5-1 to TRBJ1-6; tentatively, D is TRBD1 (5 bases). Germline V gives CDR1 SGHRS, CDR2 YFSETQ. The CDR3 has 14 residues. V was trimmed by 2 bases and J by 10 bases, leaving 13 bases between them. The CDR3 region is CASSLGGTLSPLHF. The CDR3 DNA follows: TGCGCCAGCAGCTTAGGCGGGACCCTGTCACCCCTCCACTTT.

This clone was seen a handful of times. The chain links TRBV7-2 to TRBJ1-4; D is uncertain. V was shortened by 1 base and J by 5 bases, with 8 bases between the two germline ends. The germline V gene has CDR1 SGHTA and CDR2 FQGNSA. The CDR3 extends over 14 amino acids. The CDR3 is CASSLGPRNEKLFF. The CDR3 DNA is TGTGCCAGCAGCTTAGGACCGCGGAATGAAAAACTGTTTTTT.

In DNA, the CDR3 is TGTGCCAGCAGCTTCGAGGGGGGGGTACAAAATGAGCAGTTCTTC. This sequence encodes CASSFEGGVQNEQFF. The chain is built from TRBV7-6 and TRBJ2-1; D is possibly TRBD2 (7 bases). Germline CDR1 is SGHVS and CDR2 is FNYEAQ. The CDR3 totals 15 residues. V lost 3 bases, J lost 7 bases, and 16 bases lay in between.

This sequence joins TRBV29-1 and TRBJ2-5; the D gene is possibly TRBD2 (6 bases). Germline lookup yields CDR1 SQVTM and CDR2 ANQGSEA. Trimming pared 7 bases from V and 11 bases from J, leaving 20 bases between. The CDR3 runs to 12 residues. DNA of the CDR3: TGCAGCGCCGGGGGACCTTCCGAGGGGCAGTACTTC. This gives the protein CSAGGPSEGQYF.

V usage is TRBV10-3 and J usage is TRBJ2-7, with 10 bases matching TRBD1. CDR1 ENHRY and CDR2 SYGVKD come from the germline V gene. The CDR3 is made up of 19 amino acids. Unmatched junction bases numbered 15, after V lost 1 base and J lost 3 bases. For the CDR3, the DNA is TGTGCCATCAGTGAGTTTAAGGGGGGTCCGGGACAGGGGATCTACGAGCAGTACTTC. As protein: CAISEFKGGPGQGIYEQYF.

This clone has a handful of counts. The chain is built from TRBV27 and TRBJ1-5; 7 nucleotides match TRBD1. CDR1 is MNHEY, CDR2 SMNVEV, per germline (reference sequence). The junction had 13 bases not matched to a gene; V was cut back by 5 bases and J by 9 bases. This CDR3 is 15 amino acids long. CDR3 region: CASSLTGVSIWPQHF. The CDR3 DNA reads TGTGCCAGCAGTCTTACAGGGGTATCGATATGGCCCCAGCATTTT.

This chain links TRBV6-5 with TRBJ1-5, with TRBD1 matching 7 bases. Trimming at V came to 6 bases and at J to 5 bases, leaving 7 bases not matched to a gene. CDR3 length: 14 residues. Germline CDR1 MNHEY, CDR2 SVGAGI. The CDR3 DNA sequence: TGTGCCAGCAGCCCGACAGGGTTCGATCAGCCCCAGCATTTT. It encodes CASSPTGFDQPQHF.

The chain is built from TRBV2 and TRBJ2-7, with TRBD1 as a possible D gene (6 bases). The CDR3 sequence is 13 residues long. Trimming stripped 6 bases from V and 2 bases from J, with 11 bases between. Per the germline V gene, CDR1 is SNHLY and CDR2 is FYNNEI. The CDR3 region is CASRVGGPYEQYF. DNA for the CDR3: TGTGCCAGCAGGGTAGGGGGTCCCTACGAGCAGTACTTC.

The chain combines TRBV11-3 with TRBJ2-1; 7 bases match TRBD2. Germline lookup yields CDR1 SGHNT and CDR2 YENEEA. The CDR3 runs 15 residues. J was trimmed by 3 bases and V by 4 bases; bases with no gene match: 6. The CDR3 sequence is CASSYSGGNYNEQFF. The CDR3 bases are TGTGCCAGCAGCTACTCGGGAGGCAACTACAATGAGCAGTTCTTC.

In its sample, this clone was seen once. The chain's CDR3 is CAIRGQIATNEKLFF. DNA of the CDR3: TGTGCCATCCGAGGACAGATTGCAACTAATGAAAAACTGTTTTTT. V gene TRBV10-3 combines with J gene TRBJ1-4, with a tentative D call TRBD1 (6 bases). The CDR3 totals 15 residues. V was pared by 8 bases and J by 0 bases, with 13 bases between. Germline-derived CDR1 and CDR2 are ENHRY and SYGVKD.

The CDR3 sequence: CASSPQRDRTEAFF. CDR3 DNA sequence: TGTGCCAGCTCACCACAGCGGGACAGGACTGAAGCTTTCTTT. The V gene is TRBV18, the J gene TRBJ1-1; TRBD1 matches 8 bases. Looked up from germline, CDR1 is KGHSH and CDR2 is LQKENI. CDR3 length equals 14 residues. J was trimmed by 5 bases and V by 1 base; bases with no gene match: 3.

The chain uses TRBV27 and TRBJ1-4, with a weak D call TRBD1 (6 bases). Germline lookup yields CDR1 MNHEY and CDR2 SMNVEV (reference sequence). The CDR3 runs to 16 residues. Deletions cut 4 bases from V and 2 bases from J, with 14 bases between. CDR3 nucleotides: TGTGCCAGCAGTTCCCGCAGGGGTTCCACTAATGAAAAACTGTTTTTT. This gives the protein CASSSRRGSTNEKLFF.

This clone occurred a few times. The chain carries TRBV30 and TRBJ2-5; 9 bases agree with TRBD2. Germline V gene sequence: CDR1 GTSNPN, CDR2 SVGIG (reference sequence). The CDR3 extends over 15 amino acids. V lost 4 bases to trimming and J lost 5 bases; unmatched junction nucleotides: 11. The CDR3: CAWKEAGGPRETQYF. DNA of the CDR3: TGTGCCTGGAAGGAGGCGGGGGGGCCGCGGGAGACCCAGTACTTC.

This chain joins TRBV18 and TRBJ1-1; weak D call: TRBD1 (6 bases). This CDR3 has 15 amino acids. Trimming took off 2 bases at V and 0 bases at J, with 10 bases between the two ends. The germline gives CDR1 KGHSH, CDR2 LQKENI. The CDR3 nucleotides read TGTGCCAGCTCACCATCCGGACAGATGAACACTGAAGCTTTCTTT. This encodes CASSPSGQMNTEAFF.

This clone was found a few times. This chain links TRBV2 with TRBJ2-1; 7 positions match TRBD2. With 5 bases clipped from V and 6 bases from J, the junction kept 4 bases outside the gene matches. In germline, CDR1 is SNHLY, CDR2 FYNNEI. CDR3 size: 13 residues. The CDR3 protein is CASSRTRSNEQFF. CDR3 nucleotides: TGTGCCAGCAGTCGGACTAGGAGCAATGAGCAGTTCTTC.

The chain joins TRBV13 to TRBJ2-5, with a tentative D call TRBD2 (7 bases). Germline CDR1 and CDR2: PRHDT and FYEKMQ (reference sequence). The CDR3 contains 15 residues. V was pared by 1 base and J by 4 bases, with 13 bases between. This CDR3 reads CASSLVRGAGETQYF. CDR3 sequence (DNA): TGTGCCAGCAGCTTAGTACGGGGGGCGGGAGAGACCCAGTACTTC.